The clone carrying this TCR beta chain was detected ten times or more. Its antigen is currently unknown. Trimming shortened V by 4 bases and J by 4 bases, and 5 bases separated the two germline ends. This CDR3 is built from 12 residues. TCRdb reanalysed the PCR reads using MiXCR and keeps one entry per CDR3 protein. The sample records about 97,000 distinct CDR3 sequences, 20% to 30% being singletons. The sample originates from a study of molecular identifiers for immune sequencing clone quantification. Study-level points and caveats: Over 97% of effector molecules, but under 1% in naive cells, were held by clones with more than 20 RNA copies.

The TCR was taken from a human donor in good health. Some libraries in this study had Jurkat cell RNA spiked in. The sample was naive CD8+ T cells from blood, with Jurkat cell RNA spiked in. Sample subset: FACS-sorted CD8+CD4-CCR7+CD45RA+ naive T cells. The chain couples TRBV12-3 or TRBV12-4 to TRBJ1-5, with a possible D match to TRBD1 (5 bases). In DNA, the CDR3 is TGTGCCAGCAGTTGGGGGAATCAGCCCCAGCATTTT. Translating it yields CASSWGNQPQHF.